One sample yielded the 26 T cell receptor beta chains listed below, sequenced in a study of blood T cells in healthy people across ages. A second about 6 to 12 cycle PCR used barcoded and J-beta primers. Using its own MiXCR run on the 5' RACE reads, TCRdb lists one record per CDR3 protein. Of about 1.8 million distinct CDR3 sequences in the sample, 40% to 55% were seen once. The material sequenced was blood. All receptors come from a woman aged 40-49 years in good health.

CDR3 sequence reads: CASSYSGGRQETQYF. The CDR3 DNA sequence: TGCGCCAGCAGCTACTCTGGAGGTCGTCAAGAGACCCAGTACTTC. The chain links TRBV5-1 to TRBJ2-5, with a tentative D call TRBD2 (5 bases). V was clipped by 3 bases and J by 2 bases, with 14 bases between them. CDR3 length equals 15 residues. Germline V lookup: CDR1 SGHRS, CDR2 YFSETQ.

The chain joins TRBV7-9 to TRBJ2-7, with a weak D call TRBD1 (5 bases). This CDR3 is 15 amino acids long. In germline, CDR1 is SEHNR, CDR2 FQNEAQ (reference sequence). Between the trimmed V and J ends, which lost 4 bases and 2 bases, there was a span of 15 bases. DNA of the CDR3: TGTGCCAGCAGCTCGTTTAAGACAGACACCTACGAGCAGTACTTC. Its protein is CASSSFKTDTYEQYF.

Concerning this clonotype itself: Its ends do not fully match the called genes, so a read error is possible. J is TRBJ2-1 and V is TRBV10-3, with no clear D. CDR3 length: 13 residues. Germline lookup yields CDR1 ENHRY and CDR2 SYGVKD. CDR3 bases: TGTGCCATCAGTGAGGTAGTAGCCAATGAGAAGTTCTTC. Its protein product is CAISEVVANEKFF.

The chain combines TRBV29-1 with TRBJ1-2, with a tentative D call TRBD1 (6 bases). The germline V gene has CDR1 SQVTM and CDR2 ANQGSEA. Trimming took off 7 bases at V and 2 bases at J, with 11 bases between the two ends. The CDR3 totals 12 residues. The CDR3 sequence is CSGRTVNYGYTF. CDR3 bases: TGCAGCGGTCGGACAGTGAACTATGGCTACACCTTC.

This clonotype was counted between two and nine times. V usage is TRBV7-2 and J usage is TRBJ2-3, with D hard to call. The ends were cut back, 2 bases at V and 2 bases at J, with 17 bases in the middle. CDR3 length: 17 amino acids. The germline V gene encodes CDR1 SGHTA and CDR2 FQGNSA. The CDR3 DNA is TGTGCCAGCAGCTTATTACCGACTGTGGGGAACACAGATACGCAGTATTTT. Amino acids: CASSLLPTVGNTDTQYF.

The chain joins TRBV5-6 to TRBJ2-7; 7 positions agree with TRBD1. The DNA end favors TRBJ2-5, so the J call may be wrong. There are 17 residues in the CDR3. Germline values: CDR1 SGHDT, CDR2 YYEEEE. CDR3 DNA: TGTGCCAGCAGCTTGGTAGGCCTCACAGGGGTATCGGAGACCCAGTACTTC. This encodes CASSLVGLTGVSETQYF.

This clonotype was counted a few times. The chain links TRBV28 to TRBJ2-1, with 7 bases lining up with TRBD2. Per germline, CDR1 MDHEN and CDR2 SYDVKM. The CDR3 loop spans 15 amino acids. After removal of 6 bases from V and 3 bases from J, the junction contained 8 bases not matched to a gene. The CDR3 DNA sequence: TGTGCCAGCAGGAACGGACGGGGGGACTACAATGAGCAGTTCTTC. It encodes CASRNGRGDYNEQFF.

Here the CDR3 DNA reads TGTGCCACCAGTGATTTCGCAGGGGCAGGCAATGAGCAGTTCTTC. It specifies CATSDFAGAGNEQFF. V and J are TRBV24-1 and TRBJ2-1; maybe TRBD1 (6 bases). Germline V lookup: CDR1 KGHDR, CDR2 SFDVKD. Trimming cost V 1 base and J 6 bases, with 12 bases left between them. The CDR3 is made up of 15 amino acids.

The rearrangement uses TRBV28 and TRBJ2-6; D is uncertain. The CDR3 consists of 11 residues. Trimming left V 4 bases short and J 9 bases short, with 4 bases between. Germline V gene data show CDR1 as MDHEN and CDR2 as SYDVKM. The CDR3 DNA reads as TGTGCCAGCAGTTCGGTCAACGTCCTGACTTTC. This sequence encodes CASSSVNVLTF.

The chain couples TRBV5-1 to TRBJ2-5; TRBD1 matches at 10 bases. The trim removed 5 bases at V and 0 bases at J, leaving 4 bases unmatched. CDR3 length: 15 residues. Looked up from germline, CDR1 is SGHRS and CDR2 is YFSETQ. CDR3 region: CASRSTGGDQETQYF. The CDR3 DNA sequence: TGCGCCAGCAGATCGACAGGGGGCGACCAAGAGACCCAGTACTTC.

Worth noting for this clonotype: At one end, the junction sequence differs from germline, possibly due to a read error. The gene calls are TRBV7-2 and TRBJ2-5; a weak D match, TRBD2 (6 bases). Judging by the DNA end, TRBJ2-7 fits better; the J call may be wrong. Germline V CDR1 and CDR2: SGHTA, FQGNSA. The CDR3 length is 13 residues. This CDR3 reads CAGSPGVTYEQYF. In DNA form, the CDR3 reads TGTGCCGGCAGCCCGGGGGTGACATACGAGCAGTACTTC.

The gene calls are TRBV3-1 and TRBJ2-4; the D gene could be TRBD1 or TRBD2 (6 bases each). The CDR3 has 16 amino acids. Germline assignment: CDR1 LGHDT and CDR2 YNNKEL (reference sequence). V was shortened by 1 base and J by 8 bases, with 18 bases between the two germline ends. CDR3 loop: CASSQGPSRGRDIQYF. For the CDR3, the DNA is TGTGCCAGCAGCCAAGGCCCAAGCCGGGGGCGGGACATTCAGTACTTC.

In its sample, this clonotype was seen once. The chain recombines TRBV16 with TRBJ2-1; possible D gene TRBD1, 5 bases. The CDR3 consists of 15 residues. Looked up from germline, CDR1 is KGHSY and CDR2 is FQNENV. The germline V and J ends were trimmed by 1 base and 9 bases, with 16 bases remaining between them. CDR3 sequence (DNA): TGTGCCAGCAGCCAATGGGCAGGGAATGGCCTTGAGCAGTTCTTC. As protein: CASSQWAGNGLEQFF.

The V gene is TRBV10-3, the J gene TRBJ2-5; D is ambiguous. Looked up from germline, CDR1 is ENHRY and CDR2 is SYGVKD. This CDR3 has 15 amino acids. V shed 0 bases and J shed 2 bases, with 10 bases lying between them. CDR3: CAISESSSWQETQYF. The DNA of the CDR3 is TGTGCCATCAGTGAGTCAAGCTCGTGGCAAGAGACCCAGTACTTC.

This clonotype was observed a handful of times. V gene TRBV6-5 combines with J gene TRBJ2-3; the D is unclear. CDR3 length: 14 amino acids. In germline, CDR1 is MNHEY, CDR2 SVGAGI. V was pared by 2 bases and J by 2 bases, with 8 bases between. CDR3: CASSYGENTDTQYF. CDR3 sequence (DNA): TGTGCCAGCAGTTACGGTGAGAACACAGATACGCAGTATTTT.

Comment on this clonotype: The junction does not match germline at one end; this may be a read error. The rearrangement joins TRBV4-1 to TRBJ1-4, with TRBD1 identical over 7 bases. The CDR3 spans 16 residues. Germline CDR1 and CDR2: MGHRA and YSYEKL. In nucleotides, the CDR3 is TGCGCCAGCAACCAATGGGGTGGACAGGTTAATGAAAAACTGTTTTTT. It is translated as CASNQWGGQVNEKLFF.

The chain employs TRBV18 and TRBJ2-3; D not resolved. CDR1 and CDR2 (germline): KGHSH, LQKENI. This CDR3 comprises 14 residues. V was clipped by 0 bases and J by 4 bases, with 8 bases between them. The CDR3 DNA follows: TGTGCCAGCTCACCACCCTGGCTATCAGATACGCAGTATTTT. Translated: CASSPPWLSDTQYF.

This chain links TRBV6-2 or TRBV6-3 with TRBJ2-3; 9 bases map to TRBD1. The CDR3 sequence is 15 residues long. The germline CDR1 and CDR2 sequences are MNHEY and SVGEGT. The junction had 6 bases not matched to a gene; V was cut back by 8 bases and J by 0 bases. CDR3 amino acids: CASGTGQGSTDTQYF. The DNA of the CDR3 is TGTGCCAGCGGAACCGGACAGGGGAGCACAGATACGCAGTATTTT.

The chain couples TRBV18 to TRBJ1-6; D call uncertain. Germline V gene sequence: CDR1 KGHSH, CDR2 LQKENI. CDR3 size: 15 residues. Trimming cost V 0 bases and J 6 bases, with 9 bases left between them. In DNA, the CDR3 is TGTGCCAGCTCACCACCGTGGGCGGTTAATTCACCCCTCCACTTT. Its protein is CASSPPWAVNSPLHF.

This clonotype came up a few times. The chain carries TRBV7-8 and TRBJ2-7; maybe TRBD1 (6 bases). The V gene lost 5 bases and the J gene lost 4 bases, with 18 bases spanning the gap. Germline CDR1 SGHVS, CDR2 FQNEAQ. CDR3 length: 15 amino acids. The CDR3 coding sequence is TGTGCCAGCAGCGAAGAAGCAGGGGCCCATTACGAGCAGTACTTC. Protein sequence: CASSEEAGAHYEQYF.

The rearrangement uses TRBV7-9 and TRBJ1-5, with D hard to call. CDR1 and CDR2 (germline): SEHNR, FQNEAQ (reference sequence). The V gene lost 2 bases and the J gene lost 0 bases, with 5 bases spanning the gap. This CDR3 contains 14 residues. CDR3 protein: CASSLSYSNQPQHF. As DNA, the CDR3 is TGTGCCAGCAGCTTAAGTTATAGCAATCAGCCCCAGCATTTT.

J is TRBJ1-5 and V is TRBV12-3 or TRBV12-4; D not certain. The V end lost 6 bases, the J end lost 2 bases, and 14 bases lay between the germline ends. The CDR3 runs 15 residues. The CDR3 DNA is TGTGCCAGCAGAAAAAGGTTGACGGGCAATCAGCCCCAGCATTTT. Translation: CASRKRLTGNQPQHF.

The chain uses TRBV5-1 and TRBJ1-2; the D gene is possibly TRBD1 (5 bases). This CDR3 contains 14 residues. Germline loops: CDR1 SGHRS, CDR2 YFSETQ. Trimming removed 5 bases from V and 3 bases from J, with 14 bases in between. The CDR3 reads CASSRSATDYGYTF. DNA for the CDR3: TGCGCCAGCAGTCGGTCGGCGACAGACTATGGCTACACCTTC.

V usage is TRBV7-2 and J usage is TRBJ2-7; D may be TRBD1 (5 bases). The length of the CDR3 is 14 residues. Germline V gene sequence: CDR1 SGHTA, CDR2 FQGNSA. The V end lost 5 bases, the J end lost 6 bases, and 17 bases lay between the germline ends. CDR3 DNA: TGTGCCAGCAGCCGCGGTCAGGGCCCCCTCGAGCAGTACTTC. It codes for CASSRGQGPLEQYF.

This clonotype was observed a few times. This rearrangement joins TRBV11-2 to TRBJ2-3, with D unclear. This CDR3 comprises 16 residues. The V end lost 2 bases, the J end lost 0 bases, and 12 bases lay between the germline ends. Germline values: CDR1 SGHAT, CDR2 FQNNGV. CDR3 region: CASSLRLDTSTDTQYF. Here the CDR3 DNA reads TGTGCCAGCAGCTTAAGACTTGATACTAGCACAGATACGCAGTATTTT. The variable domain in full, with the rest retrieved from reference TRBV11-2 and TRBJ2-3, is EAGVAQSPRYKIIEKRQSVAFWCNPISGHATLYWYQQILGQGPKLLIQFQNNGVVDDSQLPKDRFSAERLKGVDSTLKIQPAKLEDSAVYLCASSLRLDTSTDTQYFGPGTRLTVL.

This clonotype was observed a single time. CDR3 nucleotide sequence: TGTGCCAGCAGTTCGGTATTGGGGGAAAAACTGTTTTTT. It translates to CASSSVLGEKLFF. The chain carries TRBV6-5 and TRBJ1-4; D is unclear. This CDR3 has 13 amino acids. The germline V and J ends were trimmed by 4 bases and 8 bases, with 11 bases remaining between them. Germline CDR1 and CDR2: MNHEY and SVGAGI.